This is a list of T cell receptor beta chains from one sample in a study of cytomegalovirus exposure and HLA in healthy donors. Clones were sequenced by immunoSEQ multiplex PCR, and TCRdb holds only the in-frame ones, with some missing. Here the sample spans 90,000 to 130,000 clones, over 65% being singletons. Sequenced input: PBMCs. The origin of the receptors is a man aged 30 to 45 in good health and CMV-seropositive. Each CDR3 is given with its conserved first and last residue. A D gene is named only where the DNA matches it firmly. Only part of the rows carry a size: once, few, many, or a class if the clone is expanded.

TRBJ2-1 | TRBD2 | TRBV7-9 | - | CASSPPLRGGNEQFF | TGTGCCAGCAGCCCCCCCCTGCGGGGGGGCAATGAGCAGTTCTTC
TRBJ1-2 | TRBD1 | TRBV9 | - | CASSAQDDRGYGYTF | TGTGCCAGCAGCGCCCAAGATGACAGGGGCTATGGCTACACCTTC
TRBJ1-5 | - | TRBV7-9 | - | CASSRGITNQPQHF | TGTGCCAGCAGCAGGGGGATTACCAATCAGCCCCAGCATTTT
TRBJ2-2 | - | TRBV14 | once | CASSQVTGELFF | TGTGCCAGCAGCCAAGTAACCGGGGAGCTGTTTTTT
TRBJ2-7 | - | TRBV7-9 | - | CASSLPGIYEQYF | TGTGCCAGCAGCTTACCAGGGATCTACGAGCAGTACTTC
TRBJ1-1 | - | TRBV28 | few | CASSSPTSPRTEAFF | TGTGCCAGCAGTTCCCCCACAAGCCCGCGGACTGAAGCTTTCTTT
TRBJ2-2 | TRBD1 | TRBV5-1 | - | CASGLTSGQGGSGELFF | TGCGCCAGCGGACTCACTTCAGGACAGGGAGGATCCGGGGAGCTGTTTTTT
TRBJ1-1 | TRBD1 | TRBV7-2 | - | CASRGQGAEAFF | TGTGCCAGCAGAGGACAGGGAGCTGAAGCTTTCTTT
TRBJ2-3 | - | TRBV7-2 | - | CASSPQHGLTDTQYF | TGTGCCAGCAGCCCCCAACATGGACTCACAGATACGCAGTATTTT
TRBJ2-3 | - | TRBV6-4 | - | CASSASGTDTQYF | TGTGCCAGCAGTGCTAGCGGCACAGATACGCAGTATTTT
TRBJ1-6 | TRBD1 | TRBV9 | - | CASSEDRDRTNSPLHF | TGTGCCAGCAGCGAGGACCGGGACAGGACTAATTCACCCCTCCACTTT
TRBJ2-1 | - | TRBV6-1 | - | CASREGRPYNEQFF | TGTGCCAGCAGGGAGGGGCGACCCTACAATGAGCAGTTCTTC
TRBJ1-4 | - | TRBV27 | - | CASSLWPPEGKLFF | TGTGCCAGCAGTTTATGGCCACCGGAGGGGAAACTGTTTTTT
TRBJ1-5 | - | TRBV6-6 | - | CASSYGALGGNQPQHF | TGTGCCAGCAGTTACGGGGCCCTTGGGGGCAATCAGCCCCAGCATTTT
TRBJ2-5 | TRBD2 | TRBV7-9 | - | CASSFNAGGKETQYF | TGTGCCAGCAGCTTTAACGCGGGGGGTAAAGAGACCCAGTACTTC
TRBJ2-7 | - | TRBV5-1 | - | CASSPAGGEQYF | TGCGCCAGCAGCCCCGCCGGGGGCGAGCAGTACTTC
TRBJ2-4 | TRBD2 | TRBV28 | - | CASSLSRGGGETKNIQYF | TGTGCCAGCAGTTTATCCCGGGGCGGGGGGGAAACCAAAAACATTCAGTACTTC
TRBJ2-5 | TRBD2 | TRBV5-1 | - | CASSLVAGGRYKETQYF | TGCGCCAGCAGCTTGGTCGCGGGGGGGCGGTACAAGGAGACCCAGTACTTC
TRBJ2-5 | - | TRBV21-1 | - | CASSKVGGLGGTQYF | TGTGCCAGCAGCAAAGTCGGAGGGCTGGGAGGGACCCAGTACTTC
TRBJ2-5 | - | TRBV7-2 | - | CASSFPSWTTKETQYF | TGTGCCAGCAGCTTCCCCTCCTGGACTACTAAAGAGACCCAGTACTTC
TRBJ2-5 | TRBD2 | TRBV27 | few | CASSPSGGQFKETQYF | TGTGCCAGCAGCCCTAGCGGGGGGCAATTTAAAGAGACCCAGTACTTC
TRBJ1-6 | TRBD1 | TRBV5-6 | - | CASSYRQGSDYNSPLHF | TGTGCCAGCAGCTATCGACAGGGATCAGACTATAATTCACCCCTCCACTTT
TRBJ2-7 | TRBD1 | TRBV7-2 | - | CASSPPDRGMYEQYF | TGTGCCAGCAGCCCCCCGGACAGGGGAATGTACGAGCAGTACTTC
TRBJ2-7 | TRBD2 | TRBV7-8 | - | CASSPPKSGGYEQYF | TGTGCCAGCAGCCCCCCGAAGAGCGGGGGCTACGAGCAGTACTTC
TRBJ1-2 | - | TRBV2 | once | CASSPMTGPRDYGYTF | TGTGCCAGCAGTCCAATGACAGGCCCAAGGGACTATGGCTACACCTTC
TRBJ1-6 | TRBD1 | TRBV7-6 | - | CASSFRTGLGSPLHF | TGTGCCAGCAGCTTTCGGACAGGGTTGGGTTCACCCCTCCACTTT
TRBJ1-1 | - | TRBV19 | once | CASRVTANTEAFF | TGTGCCAGTAGAGTCACAGCGAACACTGAAGCTTTCTTT
TRBJ2-3 | TRBD2 | TRBV27 | - | CASSFRTRDTDTQYF | TGTGCCAGCAGTTTCAGGACTAGAGACACAGATACGCAGTATTTT
TRBJ1-1 | - | TRBV27 | - | CASSRQKNTEAFF | TGTGCCAGCAGTCGACAGAAGAACACTGAAGCTTTCTTT
TRBJ1-4 | - | TRBV5-6 | - | CASSRADRNDEKLFF | TGTGCCAGCAGCCGGGCCGACAGGAACGATGAAAAACTGTTTTTT
TRBJ1-6 | - | TRBV9 | - | CASSGGLPYNSPLHF | TGTGCCAGCAGCGGCGGACTGCCTTATAATTCACCCCTCCACTTT
TRBJ2-2 | - | TRBV11-3 | - | CASSLATRAGELFF | TGTGCCAGCAGCTTAGCCACGCGGGCCGGGGAGCTGTTTTTT
TRBJ1-2 | TRBD1 | TRBV2 | - | CASTKGQGNYGYTF | TGTGCCAGCACCAAAGGACAGGGTAACTATGGCTACACCTTC
TRBJ1-5 | TRBD1 | TRBV5-8 | - | CASSSRDRAPVDQPQHF | TGTGCCAGCAGCTCCCGGGACAGGGCCCCGGTGGATCAGCCCCAGCATTTT
TRBJ2-7 | TRBD2 | TRBV28 | - | CASSPMAPAGGISYEQYF | TGTGCCAGCAGTCCTATGGCCCCCGCGGGGGGTATCTCCTACGAGCAGTACTTC
TRBJ1-5 | TRBD1 | TRBV19 | few | CASRDRGDQPQHF | TGTGCCAGTAGGGACAGGGGTGATCAGCCCCAGCATTTT
TRBJ2-5 | TRBD2 | TRBV11-2 | - | CASSPGGVETQYF | TGTGCCAGCAGCCCTGGGGGGGTGGAGACCCAGTACTTC
TRBJ1-3 | TRBD1 | TRBV9 | once | CASSVEGAAGNTIYF | TGTGCCAGCAGCGTAGAGGGGGCCGCTGGAAACACCATATATTTT
TRBJ2-1 | TRBD2 | TRBV7-2 | - | CASSLGGLAGGLGNEQFF | TGTGCCAGCAGCTTAGGGGGACTAGCGGGGGGGCTTGGCAATGAGCAGTTCTTC
TRBJ2-4 | - | TRBV7-9 | once | CASSADRAKNIQYF | TGTGCCAGCAGCGCTGACAGAGCCAAAAACATTCAGTACTTC
TRBJ1-5 | - | TRBV7-2 | - | CASSPPDGNDQPQHF | TGTGCCAGCAGCCCCCCAGACGGGAACGATCAGCCCCAGCATTTT
TRBJ1-4 | TRBD1 | TRBV7-2 | - | CASSTNRDRGRHEKLFF | TGTGCCAGCAGCACCAATCGGGACAGGGGGCGGCATGAAAAACTGTTTTTT
TRBJ2-7 | TRBD1 | TRBV5-4 | - | CASSSKTGGYYEQYF | TGTGCCAGCAGCTCTAAGACAGGGGGCTACTACGAGCAGTACTTC
TRBJ1-5 | - | TRBV28 | - | CASSLRLLGVQPQHF | TGTGCCAGCAGTTTAAGACTTCTCGGGGTTCAGCCCCAGCATTTT
TRBJ2-3 | - | TRBV5-4 | - | CASSSVPDTQYF | TGTGCCAGCAGCAGCGTGCCAGATACGCAGTATTTT
TRBJ2-3 | TRBD2 | TRBV11-3 | - | CASSLAGTSGTQYF | TGTGCCAGCAGCTTAGCCGGGACTAGCGGTACGCAGTATTTT
TRBJ2-1 | - | TRBV4-3 | - | CASSQVAGALREQFF | TGCGCCAGCAGCCAAGTGGCAGGGGCCCTCCGGGAGCAGTTCTTC
TRBJ1-5 | - | TRBV4-3 | - | CASSPVGRGNPSKPNQPQHF | TGCGCCAGCAGCCCGGTTGGGAGGGGCAACCCATCAAAACCCAATCAGCCCCAGCATTTT
TRBJ1-3 | - | TRBV6-5 | - | CASRPDRSSGNTIYF | TGTGCCAGCAGACCCGACAGGAGCTCTGGAAACACCATATATTTT
TRBJ2-1 | - | TRBV7-2 | - | CASSPTGGGYNEQFF | TGTGCCAGCAGCCCAACAGGGGGGGGCTACAATGAGCAGTTCTTC
TRBJ1-1 | TRBD1 | TRBV6-5 | - | CASKRGQGVVTAFF | TGTGCCAGCAAAAGGGGGCAGGGGGTAGTGACCGCTTTCTTT
TRBJ2-7 | TRBD1 | TRBV6-5 | - | CASRRPGQGSYEQYF | TGTGCCAGCAGAAGACCGGGACAGGGATCCTACGAGCAGTACTTC
TRBJ1-1 | - | TRBV18 | - | CASSRGDKNTEAFF | TGTGCCAGCTCACGAGGGGACAAGAACACTGAAGCTTTCTTT
TRBJ2-3 | TRBD1 | TRBV11-1 | - | CASSGTGVTDTQYF | TGTGCCAGCTCCGGGACAGGGGTCACAGATACGCAGTATTTT
TRBJ1-4 | - | TRBV4-1 | - | CASSRQGSPNNEKLFF | TGCGCCAGCAGCCGTCAGGGATCACCTAACAATGAAAAACTGTTTTTT
TRBJ2-3 | - | TRBV6-1 | once | CASSERPRGGATDTQYF | TGTGCCAGCAGTGAACGGCCTCGAGGCGGGGCTACAGATACGCAGTATTTT
TRBJ2-3 | TRBD2 | TRBV30 | - | CAWSVRGGAADTQYF | TGTGCCTGGAGTGTACGCGGGGGGGCCGCAGATACGCAGTATTTT
TRBJ2-2 | TRBD1 | TRBV5-1 | - | CASSPGWTGGSGELFF | TGCGCCAGCAGCCCCGGCTGGACAGGAGGTTCCGGGGAGCTGTTTTTT
TRBJ1-2 | - | TRBV28 | - | CASSLYLDSQFSRDGYTF | TGTGCCAGCAGCCTCTACCTGGACAGCCAATTCTCTAGGGATGGCTACACCTTC